Listed below are T cell receptor beta chains from one sample, sequenced in a study of blood T cell repertoires in COVID-19. Libraries were prepared by immunoSEQ multiplex PCR; TCRdb keeps only in-frame clonotypes and omits some of them. The table lists roughly 200,000 clones, around nine tenths of them singletons. Source material: peripheral blood. These receptors were taken from a woman in her 40s who had recovered from COVID-19. The CDR3 runs from the conserved cysteine through the conserved F or W. A D gene is named only where the DNA matches it firmly. Clone sizes are given selectively: once, few, many, or a class where the clone is expanded.

.	TRBV19	.	TRBJ2-2	CASTPSRSAGELFF	TGTGCCAGTACCCCTTCTCGTTCCGCCGGGGAGCTGTTTTTT
once	TRBV5-8	TRBD1	TRBJ2-7	CASSMGQGNDYEQYF	TGTGCCAGCAGCATGGGACAGGGGAATGACTACGAGCAGTACTTC
.	TRBV19	TRBD2	TRBJ2-2	CSSGERGTGELFF	TGTTCATCTGGGGAGCGGGGGACCGGGGAGCTGTTTTTT
.	TRBV5-1	TRBD2	TRBJ2-7	CASRPGLAGDSYEQYF	TGCGCCAGCAGACCTGGACTAGCGGGGGATTCCTACGAGCAGTACTTC
.	TRBV3-1/TRBV3-2	.	TRBJ1-2	CASSQVRPEVANYGYTF	TGTGCCAGCAGCCAAGTACGGCCAGAGGTAGCTAACTATGGCTACACCTTC
once	TRBV11-2	.	TRBJ2-4	CASRPGGKNIQYF	TGTGCCAGCAGACCTGGAGGCAAAAACATTCAGTACTTC
.	TRBV5-1	TRBD2	TRBJ2-7	CASSLVAGQSYEQYF	TGCGCCAGCAGCTTGGTAGCGGGCCAATCCTACGAGCAGTACTTC
.	TRBV14	.	TRBJ2-6	CASSQEMRVSGANVLTF	TGTGCCAGCAGCCAAGAGATGAGGGTCTCTGGGGCCAACGTCCTGACTTTC
.	TRBV18	TRBD1	TRBJ1-2	CASSPDRDWGYTF	TGTGCCAGCTCACCAGACAGGGACTGGGGCTACACCTTC
.	TRBV7-3	TRBD1	TRBJ1-4	CASSLGTGEQGEKLFF	TGTGCCAGCAGCCTAGGGACAGGGGAACAAGGTGAAAAACTGTTTTTT
once	TRBV18	.	TRBJ1-2	CASSQTANYGYTF	TGTGCCAGCTCACAGACAGCTAACTATGGCTACACCTTC
.	TRBV5-1	.	TRBJ2-2	CASSLSSNTGELFF	TGCGCCAGCAGCTTGTCGAGCAACACCGGGGAGCTGTTTTTT
.	TRBV19	TRBD2	TRBJ2-3	CASSSSGSRRDTQYF	TGTGCCAGTAGTTCTAGCGGGAGTAGACGAGATACGCAGTATTTT
.	TRBV30	TRBD1	TRBJ2-7	CAYDRGRYEQYF	TGTGCCTACGACAGGGGGCGCTACGAGCAGTACTTC
.	TRBV5-1	.	TRBJ1-1	CASSFGGIGTEAFF	TGCGCCAGCAGCTTCGGAGGGATCGGCACTGAAGCTTTCTTT
once	TRBV6-4	.	TRBJ2-7	CASSAVSWEQYF	TGTGCCAGCAGCGCGGTCTCATGGGAGCAGTACTTC
.	TRBV30	.	TRBJ2-6	CAWTGTGANVLTF	TGTGCCTGGACCGGGACAGGGGCCAACGTCCTGACTTTC
.	TRBV11-2	.	TRBJ2-3	CASSYYLTDTQYF	TGTGCCAGCAGTTATTATCTCACAGATACGCAGTATTTT
.	TRBV5-1	TRBD2	TRBJ2-3	CASSLFSAGGADTQYF	TGCGCCAGCAGCTTATTTTCTGCGGGAGGGGCAGATACGCAGTATTTT
.	TRBV30	TRBD1	TRBJ1-6	CAWAGQSDSPLHF	TGTGCCTGGGCGGGACAGTCAGATTCACCCCTCCACTTT
.	TRBV27	.	TRBJ1-1	CASSFLKQVRLAEAFF	TGTGCCAGCAGTTTCTTAAAACAGGTCCGGTTGGCTGAAGCTTTCTTT
.	TRBV24-1	TRBD1	TRBJ1-5	CATSETDRGDQPQHF	TGTGCCACCAGTGAAACCGACAGGGGGGATCAGCCCCAGCATTTT
.	TRBV7-9	.	TRBJ2-1	CASSLVDYNEQFF	TGTGCCAGCAGCTTAGTAGACTACAATGAGCAGTTCTTC
once	TRBV27	TRBD2	TRBJ2-5	CASSYGTSGKETQYF	TGTGCCAGCAGTTATGGGACTAGCGGGAAAGAGACCCAGTACTTC
.	TRBV7-3	.	TRBJ2-7	CASSLSGSSYEQYF	TGTGCCAGCAGCTTATCCGGGAGCTCCTACGAGCAGTACTTC
.	TRBV5-1	.	TRBJ1-1	CASSLSSSRDTEAFF	TGCGCCAGCAGCTTGTCCTCAAGTAGAGACACTGAAGCTTTCTTT
.	TRBV6-6	.	TRBJ1-1	CASSYSGAGVKAFF	TGTGCCAGCAGTTACTCGGGGGCGGGGGTGAAAGCTTTCTTT
.	TRBV9	.	TRBJ1-5	CASSVEGDGQPQHF	TGTGCCAGCAGCGTAGAGGGGGATGGTCAGCCCCAGCATTTT
.	TRBV27	TRBD1	TRBJ1-5	CASSYRTGRGQPQHF	TGTGCCAGCAGTTACCGGACAGGGCGCGGTCAGCCCCAGCATTTT
.	TRBV27	TRBD1	TRBJ1-1	CASSLYRGGLTEAFF	TGTGCCAGCAGTTTATACAGGGGGGGGTTGACTGAAGCTTTCTTT
.	TRBV11-3	TRBD1	TRBJ2-7	CASSFSGGDEQYF	TGTGCCAGCAGCTTTTCAGGGGGCGACGAGCAGTACTTC
.	TRBV11-2	TRBD2	TRBJ2-7	CASSQGLAGEAEQYF	TGTGCCAGCAGCCAAGGACTAGCGGGAGAGGCCGAGCAGTACTTC
.	TRBV5-5	.	TRBJ2-5	CASSFRVSKQETQYF	TGTGCCAGCAGCTTTCGTGTCTCTAAACAAGAGACCCAGTACTTC
.	TRBV7-2	.	TRBJ2-5	CASSHRYFQETQYF	TGTGCCAGCAGCCATCGCTACTTCCAAGAGACCCAGTACTTC
.	TRBV6-1	TRBD1	TRBJ1-4	CASSEILSRTGVVSEKLFF	TGTGCCAGCAGTGAAATTCTAAGTCGAACAGGGGTAGTAAGTGAAAAACTGTTTTTT
.	TRBV6-5	.	TRBJ2-3	CASSYSSRGSDTQYF	TGTGCCAGCAGTTACTCGAGCAGGGGTTCAGATACGCAGTATTTT
.	TRBV24-1	TRBD2	TRBJ2-1	CATSDGAGGSEQFF	TGTGCCACCAGTGATGGGGCGGGAGGGTCTGAGCAGTTCTTC
once	TRBV5-4	TRBD2	TRBJ2-7	CASSLKLAASYEQYF	TGTGCCAGCAGCTTGAAACTAGCGGCCTCCTACGAGCAGTACTTC
.	TRBV2	.	TRBJ2-1	CASSDAGPTYNEQFF	TGTGCCAGCAGTGACGCAGGGCCAACATACAATGAGCAGTTCTTC
few	TRBV4-1	.	TRBJ2-7	CASSQGDFYEQYF	TGCGCCAGCAGCCAAGGAGACTTCTACGAGCAGTACTTC
.	TRBV27	TRBD2	TRBJ2-2	CASSPQREPFGGELFF	TGTGCCAGCAGCCCACAGCGGGAGCCTTTCGGCGGGGAGCTGTTTTTT
.	TRBV5-1	.	TRBJ1-2	CASSPRTANYGYTF	TGCGCCAGCAGCCCCAGGACAGCAAACTATGGCTACACCTTC
.	TRBV30	TRBD1	TRBJ1-2	CAWRRTGGVYGYTF	TGTGCCTGGAGGCGGACAGGGGGCGTCTATGGCTACACCTTC
.	TRBV19	TRBD1	TRBJ2-1	CASSIRAGTGIGSYNEQFF	TGTGCCAGTAGTATCCGAGCCGGGACAGGGATCGGGTCCTACAATGAGCAGTTCTTC
.	TRBV5-1	.	TRBJ1-1	CASSPLGDLKNTEAFF	TGCGCCAGCAGCCCCCTCGGCGACTTGAAGAACACTGAAGCTTTCTTT
.	TRBV4-1	.	TRBJ1-2	CASSQDQVTAWGDYGYTF	TGCGCCAGCAGCCAAGACCAGGTGACAGCGTGGGGGGACTATGGCTACACCTTC
.	TRBV6-6	.	TRBJ2-6	CASSYSYSGANVLTF	TGTGCCAGCAGTTACTCCTACTCTGGGGCCAACGTCCTGACTTTC
.	TRBV30	.	TRBJ2-7	CAWRKHGQSYEQYF	TGTGCCTGGAGGAAACACGGACAGTCCTACGAGCAGTACTTC
.	TRBV3-1/TRBV3-2	.	TRBJ1-4	CASSRGTAFNEKLFF	TGTGCCAGCAGCCGTGGGACTGCCTTTAATGAAAAACTGTTTTTT
.	TRBV7-2	TRBD2	TRBJ2-7	CASSRFGGGTYEQYF	TGTGCCAGCAGCCGGTTTGGGGGAGGGACCTACGAGCAGTACTTC
.	TRBV7-2	.	TRBJ1-1	CASSYRTYNTEAFF	TGTGCCAGCAGCTACCGGACTTATAACACTGAAGCTTTCTTT
.	TRBV5-1	TRBD2	TRBJ2-1	CASSPGTTRPDEQFF	TGCGCCAGCAGCCCCGGGACTACTCGCCCGGATGAGCAGTTCTTC
.	TRBV28	.	TRBJ2-7	CASSLGAEQYF	TGTGCCAGCAGTCTTGGAGCCGAGCAGTACTTC